The source of this TCR beta chain is a study of low-dose radiotherapy and immunotherapy resistance in tumors. Study in general: Patients of Cohort 1 had 0.5 Gy fractions every 2 weeks, which summed to 6.5 Gy. With 1 Gy per fraction every two weeks, Cohort 2 accumulated 13 Gy across 26 weeks.

Donors received nivolumab, ipilimumab, aspirin, low-dose cyclophosphamide and low-dose radiotherapy. Qualifying patients carried advanced solid tumors devoid of tumor-infiltrating lymphocytes. Alpha and beta chains were covered, as first-strand cDNA relied on TRAV- and TRBV-specific primers. With a constant-region primer and a V-primer adapter, TCRs were subjected to 20 PCR cycles of amplification. MiXCR, run by TCRdb on the reads, gives a single entry per CDR3 protein. This sample yields around 9,800 distinct CDR3 sequences, of which approximately 81% are seen a single time; approximately 1.3% belongs to the top ten. Germline CDR1 MNHNY, CDR2 SVGAGI (reference sequence). The J segment lost 5 bases and the V segment lost 0 bases, leaving 8 bases of the junction unmatched. This CDR3 is built from 17 residues.

This receptor was obtained from a human donor with advanced metastatic prostate, ovarian, gallbladder or colorectal cancer (not recorded which). This table probably holds off-target reads from a library built for another chain. This rearrangement joins TRBV6-6 to TRBJ1-5, with 9 positions matching TRBD1. CDR3 residues: CASSYSKLTGGYQPQHF. The DNA of the CDR3 is TGTGCCAGCAGTTACTCGAAGTTGACAGGGGGTTATCAGCCCCAGCATTTT.